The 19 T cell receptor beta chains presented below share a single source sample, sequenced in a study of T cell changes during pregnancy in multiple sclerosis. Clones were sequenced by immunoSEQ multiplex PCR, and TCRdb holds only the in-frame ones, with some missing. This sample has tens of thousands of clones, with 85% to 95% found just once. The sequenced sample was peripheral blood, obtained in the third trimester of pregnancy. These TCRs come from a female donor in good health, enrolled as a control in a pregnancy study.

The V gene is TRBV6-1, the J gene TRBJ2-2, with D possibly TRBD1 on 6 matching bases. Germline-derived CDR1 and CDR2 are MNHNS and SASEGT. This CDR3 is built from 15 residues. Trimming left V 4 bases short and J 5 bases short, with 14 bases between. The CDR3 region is CASSAGAYYTGELFF. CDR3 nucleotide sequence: TGTGCCAGCAGTGCAGGGGCCTATTATACCGGGGAGCTGTTTTTT.

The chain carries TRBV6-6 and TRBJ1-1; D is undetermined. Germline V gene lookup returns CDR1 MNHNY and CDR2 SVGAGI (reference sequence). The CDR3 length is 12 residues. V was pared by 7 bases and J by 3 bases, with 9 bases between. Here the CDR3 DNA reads TGTGCCAGCAATGTGATAGACACTGAAGCTTTCTTT. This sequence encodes CASNVIDTEAFF.

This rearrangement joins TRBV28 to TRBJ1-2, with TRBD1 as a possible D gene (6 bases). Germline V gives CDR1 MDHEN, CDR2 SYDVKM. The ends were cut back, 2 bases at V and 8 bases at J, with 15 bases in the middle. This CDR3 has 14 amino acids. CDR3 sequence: CASSLGQGTEGYTF. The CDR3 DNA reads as TGTGCCAGCAGTTTAGGCCAGGGGACGGAAGGCTACACCTTC.

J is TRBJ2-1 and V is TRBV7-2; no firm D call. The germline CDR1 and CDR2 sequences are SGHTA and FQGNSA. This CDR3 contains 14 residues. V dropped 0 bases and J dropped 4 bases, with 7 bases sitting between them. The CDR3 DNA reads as TGTGCCAGCAGCTTAGCGGGCAGTTACAATGAGCAGTTCTTC. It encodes CASSLAGSYNEQFF.

The CDR3 protein is CASSFYRGFSYNEQFF. As DNA, the CDR3 is TGTGCCAGCAGCTTTTACAGGGGCTTTTCCTACAATGAGCAGTTCTTC. The chain couples TRBV7-8 to TRBJ2-1, with TRBD1 matching 7 bases. In germline, CDR1 is SGHVS, CDR2 FQNEAQ. The J segment lost 1 base and the V segment lost 3 bases, leaving 6 bases of the junction unmatched. This CDR3 has 16 residues.

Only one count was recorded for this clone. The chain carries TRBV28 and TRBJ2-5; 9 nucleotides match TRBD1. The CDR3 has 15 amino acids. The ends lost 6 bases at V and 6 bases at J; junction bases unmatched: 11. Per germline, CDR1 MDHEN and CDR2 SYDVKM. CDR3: CASRGTGTGIKTQYF. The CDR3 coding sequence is TGTGCCAGCAGGGGTACCGGGACAGGGATAAAGACCCAGTACTTC.

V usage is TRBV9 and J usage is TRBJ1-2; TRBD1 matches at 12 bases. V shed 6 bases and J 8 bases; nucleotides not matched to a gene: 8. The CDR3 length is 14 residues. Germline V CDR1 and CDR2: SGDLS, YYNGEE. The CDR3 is CASNPGQGAEGYTF. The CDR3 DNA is TGTGCCAGCAACCCGGGACAGGGGGCGGAAGGCTACACCTTC.

The CDR3 loop reads CASSPWTGTQTEAFF. CDR3 nucleotide sequence: TGTGCCAGCAGTCCGTGGACAGGGACGCAGACTGAAGCTTTCTTT. J is TRBJ1-1 and V is TRBV28; 8 nucleotides line up with TRBD1. From germline, CDR1 is MDHEN and CDR2 SYDVKM. With 5 bases clipped from V and 5 bases from J, the junction kept 10 bases outside the gene matches. The CDR3 contains 15 residues.

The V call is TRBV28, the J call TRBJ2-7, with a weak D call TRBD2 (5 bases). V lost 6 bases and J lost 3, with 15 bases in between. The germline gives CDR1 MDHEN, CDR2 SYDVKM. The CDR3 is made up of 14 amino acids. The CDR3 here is CASRFSLADYEQYF. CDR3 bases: TGTGCCAGCAGGTTTAGTCTAGCTGACTACGAGCAGTACTTC.

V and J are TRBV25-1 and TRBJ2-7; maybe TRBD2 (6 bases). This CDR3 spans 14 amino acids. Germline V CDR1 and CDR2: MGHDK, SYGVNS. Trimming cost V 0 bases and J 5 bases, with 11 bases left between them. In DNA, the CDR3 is TGTGCCAGCAGTGAATACGGGGGTTCGGACGAGCAGTACTTC. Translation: CASSEYGGSDEQYF.

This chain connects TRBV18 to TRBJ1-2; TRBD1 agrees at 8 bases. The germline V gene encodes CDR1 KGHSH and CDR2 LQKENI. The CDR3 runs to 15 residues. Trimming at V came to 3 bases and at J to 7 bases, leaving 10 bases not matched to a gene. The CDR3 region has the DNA TGTGCCAGCTCACCCTCGGGACAGGTTGGGGTTGGCTACACCTTC. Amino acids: CASSPSGQVGVGYTF.

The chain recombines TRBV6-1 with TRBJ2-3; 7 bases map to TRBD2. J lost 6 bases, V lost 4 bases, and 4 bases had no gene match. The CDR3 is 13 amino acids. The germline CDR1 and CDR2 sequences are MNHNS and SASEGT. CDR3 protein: CASSGLAPDTQYF. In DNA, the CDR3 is TGTGCCAGCAGTGGACTAGCCCCGGATACGCAGTATTTT.

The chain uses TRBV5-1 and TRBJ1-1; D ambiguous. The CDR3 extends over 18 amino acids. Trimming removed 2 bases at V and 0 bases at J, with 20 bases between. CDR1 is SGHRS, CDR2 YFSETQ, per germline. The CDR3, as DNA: TGCGCCAGCAGCTTCCGATTCCCCAGGACTTATATGAACACTGAAGCTTTCTTT. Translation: CASSFRFPRTYMNTEAFF.

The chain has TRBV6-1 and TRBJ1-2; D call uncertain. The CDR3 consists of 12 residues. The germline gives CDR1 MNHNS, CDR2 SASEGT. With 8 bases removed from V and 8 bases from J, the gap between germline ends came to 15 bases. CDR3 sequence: CASPDLASGYTF. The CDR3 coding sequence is TGTGCCAGCCCGGACTTGGCTAGCGGCTACACCTTC.

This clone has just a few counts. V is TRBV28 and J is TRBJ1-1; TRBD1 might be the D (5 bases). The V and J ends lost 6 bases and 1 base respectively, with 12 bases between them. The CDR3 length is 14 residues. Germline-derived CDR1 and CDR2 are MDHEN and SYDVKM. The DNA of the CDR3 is TGTGCCAGCAGCCTCCGTACAGGGAACACTGAAGCTTTCTTT. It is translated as CASSLRTGNTEAFF.

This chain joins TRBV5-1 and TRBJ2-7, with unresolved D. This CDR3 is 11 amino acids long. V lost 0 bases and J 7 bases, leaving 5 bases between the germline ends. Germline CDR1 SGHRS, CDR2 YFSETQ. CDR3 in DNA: TGCGCCAGCAGCTTGGATAGAGAGCAGTACTTC. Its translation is CASSLDREQYF.

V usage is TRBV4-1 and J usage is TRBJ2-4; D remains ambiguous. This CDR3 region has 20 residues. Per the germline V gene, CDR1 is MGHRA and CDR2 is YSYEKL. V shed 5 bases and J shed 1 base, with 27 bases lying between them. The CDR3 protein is CASSDSGVRLPILAKNIQYF. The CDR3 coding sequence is TGCGCCAGCAGCGATTCCGGAGTAAGACTCCCTATACTGGCCAAAAACATTCAGTACTTC.

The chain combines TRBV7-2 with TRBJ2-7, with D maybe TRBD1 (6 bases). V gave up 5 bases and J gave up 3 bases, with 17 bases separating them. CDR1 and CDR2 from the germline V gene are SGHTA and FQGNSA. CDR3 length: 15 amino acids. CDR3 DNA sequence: TGTGCCAGCAGCCCCGACAGGAGCCTTTTCTACGAGCAGTACTTC. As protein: CASSPDRSLFYEQYF.

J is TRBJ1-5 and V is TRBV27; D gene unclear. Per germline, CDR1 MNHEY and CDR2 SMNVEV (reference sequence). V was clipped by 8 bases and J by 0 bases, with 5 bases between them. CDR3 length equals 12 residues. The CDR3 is CASSHSNQPQHF. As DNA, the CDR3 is TGTGCCAGCTCCCATAGCAATCAGCCCCAGCATTTT.